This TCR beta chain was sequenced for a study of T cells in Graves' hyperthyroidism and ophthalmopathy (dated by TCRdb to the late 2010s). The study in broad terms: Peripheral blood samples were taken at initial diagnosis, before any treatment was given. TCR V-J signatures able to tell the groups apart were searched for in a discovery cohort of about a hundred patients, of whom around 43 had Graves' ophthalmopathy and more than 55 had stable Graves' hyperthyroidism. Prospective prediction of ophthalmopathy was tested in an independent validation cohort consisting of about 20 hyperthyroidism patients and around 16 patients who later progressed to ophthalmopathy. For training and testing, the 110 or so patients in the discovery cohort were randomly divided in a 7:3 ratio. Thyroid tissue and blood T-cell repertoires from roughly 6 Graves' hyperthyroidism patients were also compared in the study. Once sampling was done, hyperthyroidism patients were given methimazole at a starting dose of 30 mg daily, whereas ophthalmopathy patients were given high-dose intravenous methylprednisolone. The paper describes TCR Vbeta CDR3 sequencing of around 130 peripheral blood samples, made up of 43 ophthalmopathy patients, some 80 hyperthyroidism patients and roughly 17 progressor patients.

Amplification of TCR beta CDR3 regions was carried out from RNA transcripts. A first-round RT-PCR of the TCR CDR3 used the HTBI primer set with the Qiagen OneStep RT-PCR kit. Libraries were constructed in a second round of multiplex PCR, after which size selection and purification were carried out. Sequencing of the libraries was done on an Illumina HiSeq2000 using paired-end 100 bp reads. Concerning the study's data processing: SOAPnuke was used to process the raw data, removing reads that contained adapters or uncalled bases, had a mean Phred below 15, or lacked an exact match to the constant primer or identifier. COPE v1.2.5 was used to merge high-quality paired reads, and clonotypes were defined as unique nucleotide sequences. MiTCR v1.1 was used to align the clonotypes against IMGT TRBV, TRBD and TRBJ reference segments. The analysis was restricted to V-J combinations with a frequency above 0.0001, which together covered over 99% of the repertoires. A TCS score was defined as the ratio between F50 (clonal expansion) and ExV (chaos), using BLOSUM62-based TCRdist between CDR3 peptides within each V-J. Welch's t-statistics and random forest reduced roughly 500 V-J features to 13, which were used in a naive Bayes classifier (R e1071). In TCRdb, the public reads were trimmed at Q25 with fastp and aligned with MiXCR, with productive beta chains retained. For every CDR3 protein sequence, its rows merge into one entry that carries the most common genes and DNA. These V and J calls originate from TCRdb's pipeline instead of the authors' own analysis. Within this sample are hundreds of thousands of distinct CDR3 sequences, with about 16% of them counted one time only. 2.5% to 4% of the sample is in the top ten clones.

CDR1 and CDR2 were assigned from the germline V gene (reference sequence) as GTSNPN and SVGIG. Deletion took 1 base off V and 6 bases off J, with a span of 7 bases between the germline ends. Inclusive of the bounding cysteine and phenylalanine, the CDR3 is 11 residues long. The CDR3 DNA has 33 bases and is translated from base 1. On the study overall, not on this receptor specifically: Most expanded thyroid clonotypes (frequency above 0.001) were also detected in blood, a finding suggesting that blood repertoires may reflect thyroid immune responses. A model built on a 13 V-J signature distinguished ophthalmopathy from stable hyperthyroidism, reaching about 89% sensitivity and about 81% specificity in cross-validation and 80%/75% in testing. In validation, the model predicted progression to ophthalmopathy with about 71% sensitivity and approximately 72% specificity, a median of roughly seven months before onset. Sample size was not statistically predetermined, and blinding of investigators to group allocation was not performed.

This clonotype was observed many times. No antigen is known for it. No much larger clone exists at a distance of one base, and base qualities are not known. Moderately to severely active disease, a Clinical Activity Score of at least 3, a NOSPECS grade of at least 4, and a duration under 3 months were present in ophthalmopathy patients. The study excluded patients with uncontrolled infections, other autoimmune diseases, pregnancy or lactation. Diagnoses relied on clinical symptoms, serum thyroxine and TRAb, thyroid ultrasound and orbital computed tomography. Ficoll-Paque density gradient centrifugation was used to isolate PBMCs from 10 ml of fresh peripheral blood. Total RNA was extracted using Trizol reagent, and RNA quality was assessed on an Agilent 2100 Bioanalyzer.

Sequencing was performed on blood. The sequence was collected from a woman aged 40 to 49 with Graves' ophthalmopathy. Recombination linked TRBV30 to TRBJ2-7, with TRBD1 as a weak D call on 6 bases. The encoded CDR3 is CAWSDRVEQYF. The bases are TGTGCCTGGAGTGACAGGGTCGAGCAGTACTTC.